The 19 T cell receptor beta chains below come from one sample, sequenced in a study of identical twins. TCRdb re-analysed the 5' RACE reads in MiXCR, keeping a single row per CDR3 protein. The table has around 220,000 distinct CDR3 sequences, 10% seen once. Sequenced: memory T cells sorted from blood. These receptors all stem from a middle-aged man in good health.

This chain uses TRBV7-8 with TRBJ2-1; D assignment may be TRBD1 or TRBD2 (5 bases each). The CDR3 has 14 amino acids. Trimming removed 0 bases from V and 8 bases from J, with 11 bases in between. Germline V gene data show CDR1 as SGHVS and CDR2 as FQNEAQ. The CDR3 is CASSLAMRGHEQFF. As DNA, the CDR3 is TGTGCCAGCAGCTTAGCTATGAGGGGACATGAGCAGTTCTTC.

This clonotype was found many times. This rearrangement joins TRBV6-1 to TRBJ1-6, with TRBD1 identical over 7 bases. J lost 10 bases, V lost 5 bases, and 20 bases had no gene match. Germline values: CDR1 MNHNS, CDR2 SASEGT. CDR3 length equals 18 residues. In DNA, the CDR3 is TGTGCCAGCAGTCGACAAGAGACAGGGCTAGGGCGGAAATCACCCCTCCACTTT. It codes for CASSRQETGLGRKSPLHF.

This clonotype was seen many times. The CDR3 bases are TGTGCCAGCAGCTTGAAGAGCTCCTATAATTCACCCCTCCACTTT. Its protein is CASSLKSSYNSPLHF. This chain joins TRBV7-2 and TRBJ1-6; D unresolved. The CDR3 is made up of 15 amino acids. CDR1 and CDR2 from the germline V gene are SGHTA and FQGNSA. Trimming took 3 bases from V and 0 from J, leaving 6 bases between them.

The table lists this clonotype with many counts. The V and J genes are TRBV4-3 and TRBJ1-1; D is possibly TRBD1 (5 bases). V dropped 1 base and J dropped 3 bases, with 24 bases sitting between them. The CDR3 consists of 19 residues. Per germline, CDR1 LGHNA and CDR2 YSLEER. The DNA for the CDR3 is TGCGCCAGCAGCCAAGTTGGCCCGTTTTCGTTAGGGGCAGACACTGAAGCTTTCTTT. Encoded protein: CASSQVGPFSLGADTEAFF.

This clonotype was seen many times. The V and J genes are TRBV20-1 and TRBJ2-7; TRBD2 matches at 9 bases. The trim removed 2 bases at V and 1 base at J, leaving 6 bases unmatched. Germline-derived CDR1 and CDR2 are DFQATT and SNEGSKA (reference sequence). This CDR3 region has 15 residues. The CDR3 DNA reads as TGCAGTGCTAGACCGACTAGCGGAAGGTCCTACGAGCAGTACTTC. Protein product: CSARPTSGRSYEQYF.

The chain joins TRBV24-1 to TRBJ2-3; the match to TRBD1 covers 7 bases. Per the germline V gene, CDR1 is KGHDR and CDR2 is SFDVKD. The CDR3 is 17 amino acids. J lost 0 bases, V lost 3 bases, and 8 bases had no gene match. CDR3 sequence (DNA): TGTGCCACCAGTGATCCTGGGGACAGATCTAGCACAGATACGCAGTATTTT. This encodes CATSDPGDRSSTDTQYF.

The rearrangement links TRBV11-2 to TRBJ2-1; TRBD2 matches 9 bases. V gave up 5 bases and J gave up 6 bases; unmatched junction bases: 11. The germline V gene encodes CDR1 SGHAT and CDR2 FQNNGV. This CDR3 spans 16 amino acids. The CDR3 DNA sequence: TGTGCCAGCAGCCCCGCCCTTGCGGGAGGGCGCAATGAGCAGTTCTTC. Translation: CASSPALAGGRNEQFF.

This clonotype was observed at least ten times. The rearrangement joins TRBV11-2 to TRBJ2-5, with 12 bases matching TRBD2. CDR3 length: 16 amino acids. Germline V gives CDR1 SGHAT, CDR2 FQNNGV. V lost 5 bases to trimming and J lost 2 bases; unmatched junction nucleotides: 6. The CDR3 coding sequence is TGTGCCAGCAGCCATAGACTAGCGGGAGTACAAGAGACCCAGTACTTC. Its protein product is CASSHRLAGVQETQYF.

This chain links TRBV5-8 with TRBJ2-1, with D uncertain. Between the trimmed V and J ends, which lost 3 bases and 5 bases, there was a span of 9 bases. Germline V CDR1 and CDR2: SGHTS, YDEGEE. The CDR3 totals 13 residues. DNA for the CDR3: TGTGCCAGCAGCTCCGGGTCCAACAATGAGCAGTTCTTC. Translating gives CASSSGSNNEQFF.

Comment on this clonotype: Since a much larger clone is just one base distant, this may be a read error. The chain employs TRBV7-2 and TRBJ2-7; 9 nucleotides line up with TRBD1. Germline CDR1 reads SGHTA; CDR2 reads FQGNSA. The CDR3 is 15 amino acids. For the CDR3, the DNA is TGTGCCAGCAGCCCGAGGACAGGGGCCCCCTACGGGCAGTACTTC. It codes for CASSPRTGAPYGQYF.

This clonotype came up a few times. V and J are TRBV29-1 and TRBJ1-2, with D hard to call. The CDR3 consists of 12 residues. Trimming stripped 8 bases from V and 7 bases from J, with 17 bases between. Germline CDR1 and CDR2: SQVTM and ANQGSEA. The CDR3 DNA follows: TGCAGCCTCGGGGAAGAATTGGGTGGCTACACCTTC. Amino acids: CSLGEELGGYTF.

This clonotype showed up just a few times. This chain joins TRBV28 and TRBJ2-1, with 7 positions matching TRBD1. Germline CDR1 MDHEN, CDR2 SYDVKM. This CDR3 contains 16 residues. Unmatched junction bases numbered 13, after V lost 5 bases and J lost 6 bases. CDR3 DNA: TGTGCCAGCAGTCCCCCCGGGACAGCCTACTTCAATGAGCAGTTCTTC. Translated: CASSPPGTAYFNEQFF.

Only a few counts were recorded for this clonotype. V is TRBV4-1 and J is TRBJ2-7; D possibly corresponds to TRBD1 (5 bases). V was shortened by 1 base and J by 6 bases, with 10 bases between the two germline ends. Germline CDR1 reads MGHRA; CDR2 reads YSYEKL. There are 13 residues in the CDR3. CDR3 DNA sequence: TGCGCCAGCAGCCAAGGTAAAGGGGTCGAGCAGTACTTC. It specifies CASSQGKGVEQYF.

The J gene is TRBJ1-1, the V gene TRBV10-3, with 7 nucleotides matching TRBD1. The CDR3 is made up of 12 amino acids. V dropped 11 bases and J dropped 1; count of bases not matched to a gene: 4. Germline CDR1 ENHRY, CDR2 SYGVKD. The CDR3 region is CAATGQNTEAFF. The CDR3 nucleotides read TGTGCCGCGACAGGGCAGAACACTGAAGCTTTCTTT.

In its sample, this clonotype was seen many times. V usage is TRBV4-2 and J usage is TRBJ1-2, with D unclear. V dropped 0 bases and J dropped 3 bases, with 11 bases sitting between them. The CDR3 sequence is 15 residues long. Germline V CDR1 and CDR2: LGHNA, YNFKEQ. The CDR3 sequence is CASSQDGHRDYGYTF. CDR3 DNA: TGTGCCAGCAGCCAAGACGGGCACCGTGACTATGGCTACACCTTC.

This clonotype was counted between two and nine times. DNA for the CDR3: TGTGCCAGCGGGGGAGGGTTTAATGAAAAACTGTTTTTT. This encodes CASGGGFNEKLFF. The chain recombines TRBV25-1 with TRBJ1-4, with a possible D match to TRBD1 (5 bases). Per germline, CDR1 MGHDK and CDR2 SYGVNS. The CDR3 is made up of 13 amino acids. V lost 8 bases and J lost 4, with 11 bases in between.

This clonotype occurred a few times. The chain joins TRBV20-1 to TRBJ2-1; TRBD1 matches at 10 bases. Germline CDR1 and CDR2: DFQATT and SNEGSKA (reference sequence). V gave up 3 bases and J gave up 9 bases; unmatched junction bases: 11. The CDR3 is made up of 15 amino acids. The DNA for the CDR3 is TGCAGTGCTAGCCAGACAGGGGGCTTGATGGTTGAGCAGTTCTTC. Encoded protein: CSASQTGGLMVEQFF.

This clonotype was detected a few times. The chain recombines TRBV2 with TRBJ2-3; TRBD2 matches at 11 bases. The J segment lost 5 bases and the V segment lost 7 bases, leaving 5 bases of the junction unmatched. This CDR3 spans 14 amino acids. Germline V gene data show CDR1 as SNHLY and CDR2 as FYNNEI. In DNA, the CDR3 is TGTGCCAGCATTAGCGGGGGGGCCTTAGATACGCAGTATTTT. This encodes CASISGGALDTQYF.

This clonotype was recorded many times. The J gene is TRBJ2-3, the V gene TRBV5-1; TRBD1 might be the D (6 bases). Trimming removed 4 bases at V and 2 bases at J, with 8 bases between. The CDR3 runs 13 residues. Looked up from germline, CDR1 is SGHRS and CDR2 is YFSETQ. CDR3 nucleotides: TGCGCCAGCAGCCGGACAGACACAGATACGCAGTATTTT. Translation: CASSRTDTDTQYF.